These 13 T cell receptor beta chains were sequenced from one sample in a study of T cells after yellow fever vaccination. MiXCR, run by TCRdb on the 5' RACE reads, gives a single entry per CDR3 protein. The top ten clones hold approximately 16% of a sample with roughly 520,000 distinct CDR3 sequences, 21% of them seen once. The material was PBMCs, obtained 21 days after the first yellow fever vaccination. These receptors were obtained from a man between 18 and 35 years old who received the YFV17D yellow fever vaccine.

This clonotype was observed a handful of times. The chain joins TRBV4-3 to TRBJ2-1; the match to TRBD1 covers 7 bases. J gave up 6 bases and V 4 bases, and 9 bases lay outside the gene matches. This CDR3 contains 15 residues. Germline CDR1 LGHNA, CDR2 YSLEER. DNA of the CDR3: TGCGCCAGCAGCCGTTCCTATACAGGGGTCAATGAGCAGTTCTTC. Its translation is CASSRSYTGVNEQFF.

The chain recombines TRBV25-1 with TRBJ2-3, with D possibly TRBD1 on 5 matching bases. The CDR3 covers 14 residues. Germline values: CDR1 MGHDK, CDR2 SYGVNS. V lost 0 bases, J lost 8 bases, and 12 bases lay in between. The CDR3 coding sequence is TGTGCCAGCAGTGAATATCGGACAATTTCTACGCAGTATTTT. It specifies CASSEYRTISTQYF.

This clonotype was recorded a few times. The rearrangement joins TRBV10-2 to TRBJ2-7; weak D call: TRBD1 (5 bases). V was shortened by 2 bases and J by 4 bases, with 9 bases between the two germline ends. This CDR3 region has 13 residues. Germline CDR1 reads WSHSY; CDR2 reads SAAADI. The CDR3: CASSEAGLYEQYF. The CDR3 coding sequence is TGCGCCAGCAGTGAGGCAGGGCTGTACGAGCAGTACTTC.

The chain has TRBV9 and TRBJ2-5; D gene unclear. The CDR3 has 13 residues. V lost 4 bases to trimming and J lost 4 bases, with 11 bases between them. Germline V lookup: CDR1 SGDLS, CDR2 YYNGEE. The CDR3 region has the DNA TGTGCCAGCAGCATGAGCGTCCGAGAGACCCAGTACTTC. Amino acids: CASSMSVRETQYF.

The chain links TRBV4-1 to TRBJ1-6; 10 nucleotides align to TRBD1. The V and J ends lost 4 bases and 6 bases, in that order; junction bases with no gene match: 3. The CDR3 consists of 15 residues. CDR1 and CDR2 from the germline V gene are MGHRA and YSYEKL. CDR3: CASSPDRGSNSPLHF. CDR3 bases: TGCGCCAGCAGCCCGGACAGGGGGAGTAATTCACCCCTCCACTTT.

The V call is TRBV20-1, the J call TRBJ2-5; 7 bases map to TRBD2. The CDR3 consists of 13 residues. Germline V gene lookup returns CDR1 DFQATT and CDR2 SNEGSKA (reference sequence). V was clipped by 6 bases and J by 4 bases; unmatched bases: 8. The CDR3 loop reads CSAPVGGIETQYF. The CDR3 nucleotides read TGCAGTGCCCCTGTCGGGGGGATAGAGACCCAGTACTTC.

The chain uses TRBV24-1 and TRBJ1-2; D is possibly TRBD1 (6 bases). CDR1 is KGHDR, CDR2 SFDVKD, per germline. This CDR3 contains 14 residues. V lost 2 bases and J 6 bases, leaving 12 bases between the germline ends. The DNA of the CDR3 is TGTGCCACCAGTGATTCACAGGGTATTCATGGCTACACCTTC. Protein: CATSDSQGIHGYTF.

The V call is TRBV11-1, the J call TRBJ1-3; D is possibly TRBD1 (5 bases). Germline loops: CDR1 SGHAT, CDR2 FQDESV (reference sequence). The CDR3 covers 18 residues. Between the trimmed V and J ends, which lost 3 bases and 0 bases, there was a span of 18 bases. CDR3 sequence (DNA): TGTGCCAGCAGCTTGGGGGGATCCCTTGCCAACTCTGGAAACACCATATATTTT. This sequence encodes CASSLGGSLANSGNTIYF.

The chain combines TRBV19 with TRBJ2-1; D is perhaps TRBD2 (5 bases). The germline CDR1 and CDR2 sequences are LNHDA and SQIVND (reference sequence). Trimming took off 7 bases at V and 0 bases at J, with 13 bases between the two ends. The CDR3 covers 15 residues. In DNA form, the CDR3 reads TGTGCCAGTACCCCCAGCGGCCTCTCCTACAATGAGCAGTTCTTC. This encodes CASTPSGLSYNEQFF.

The chain carries TRBV5-6 and TRBJ2-1, with TRBD2 identical over 8 bases. The V gene's germline CDR1 is SGHDT and CDR2 YYEEEE. With V trimmed by 5 bases and J by 9 bases, 7 bases remained unmatched. This CDR3 is built from 13 residues. CDR3 protein: CASSTLAGGEQFF. CDR3 nucleotide sequence: TGTGCCAGCAGTACGCTAGCGGGCGGTGAGCAGTTCTTC.

V gene TRBV5-1 combines with J gene TRBJ2-6; 8 nucleotides align to TRBD1. V was pared by 1 base and J by 0 bases, with 3 bases of the junction left unmatched. The CDR3 sequence is 17 residues long. Germline loops: CDR1 SGHRS, CDR2 YFSETQ. CDR3 loop: CASSLWDRLSGANVLTF. The CDR3 DNA follows: TGCGCCAGCAGCTTGTGGGACAGGCTCTCTGGGGCCAACGTCCTGACTTTC.

The V and J genes are TRBV7-6 and TRBJ2-7, with TRBD1 identical over 8 bases. Trimming removed 5 bases from V and 2 bases from J; junction bases left unmatched: 8. CDR3 length equals 15 residues. From germline, CDR1 is SGHVS and CDR2 FNYEAQ. The CDR3: CASSQTGTGAYEQYF. CDR3 bases: TGTGCCAGCAGCCAAACCGGGACAGGAGCCTACGAGCAGTACTTC.

The gene calls are TRBV11-1 and TRBJ2-2; D perhaps matches TRBD2 (7 bases). Trimming shortened V by 2 bases and J by 4 bases, and 14 bases separated the two germline ends. CDR3 size: 16 residues. Looked up from germline, CDR1 is SGHAT and CDR2 is FQDESV (reference sequence). The CDR3 is CASSLSGGGATGELFF. The CDR3 region has the DNA TGTGCCAGCAGCTTAAGTGGCGGGGGCGCCACCGGGGAGCTGTTTTTT.